This paragraph reports one T cell receptor beta chain. Its antigen is not identified. This specimen belongs to a study of CD8+ T cells in alopecia areata. Overall study: Tofacitinib exposure lasted 6 to 18 months, followed by 6 months off drug. Findings and caveats of the study: Scalp clonality decreased significantly with tofacitinib, and so did expanded CD8+ clones among the top 100.

As the sequencing template, cDNA was produced by extracting RNA and reverse transcribing it. Libraries were prepared by immunoSEQ multiplex PCR; TCRdb keeps only in-frame clonotypes and omits some of them. The sample contains roughly 180,000 clones, 50% to 60% of which appear only once. The sample's treatment: oral pan-JAK inhibitor, 5-10 mg twice daily. The study team obtained lesional scalp punch biopsies and peripheral blood from alopecia areata patients. Sorted populations comprised CD4+ and CD8+ T cells obtained from PBMCs. The CDR3 totals 14 residues. Looked up from germline, CDR1 is GTSNPN and CDR2 is SVGIG (reference sequence). V was cut by 5 bases and J by 0 bases, with 13 bases left in between.

The material sequenced was CD4+ T cells sorted from blood, taken at week 4, from a patient treated with tofacitinib. The V gene is TRBV30, the J gene TRBJ1-1; D is perhaps TRBD1 (6 bases). The TCR comes from a human donor with alopecia areata. The CDR3 coding sequence is TGTGCCTGGGTCCTCCGGACAGTGAACACTGAAGCTTTCTTT. This sequence encodes CAWVLRTVNTEAFF.